This T cell receptor beta chain emerged from a study of breast tumors, draining lymph nodes, adjacent tissues. Study findings and constraints: Luminal-like breast cancer showed significantly higher tumor–nontumor repertoire similarity than basal-like. Tumor T cell lymph node origin was a supported hypothesis, not proven. Data fit most tumor T cells coming from lymph node, expanding in tumor. Compared with lymph nodes, tumors were less diverse; compared with nontumor tissue, more.

Each CDR3 protein is one row after TCRdb ran MiXCR on the multiplex PCR reads. The table has fewer than 200,000 distinct CDR3 sequences, roughly 30% seen once. Breast cancer patients provided tissue from their axillary draining lymph nodes. Trimming took 3 bases from V and 4 from J, leaving 12 bases between them. CDR3 size: 15 residues. This clonotype has a count of ten or more. What it binds is unknown. The sequenced sample consisted of axillary lymph node tissue. The chain links TRBV12-3 or TRBV12-4 to TRBJ2-2; no clear D gene. The receptor's source is a female donor with breast cancer. Some clones in this sample may be carry-over from other donors' samples. The CDR3 DNA is TGTGCCAGCAGTTTTAATGGGGTTGTCACCGGGGAGCTGTTTTTT. Its translation: CASSFNGVVTGELFF.